Listed here are 23 T cell receptor beta chains from one sample, sequenced in a study of cytomegalovirus exposure and HLA in healthy donors. TCRdb's table, derived via immunoSEQ multiplex PCR, lists solely in-frame clones and lacks some. The top ten hold under 1.5% of the sample, which has approximately 120,000 clones, around 94% seen once. The specimen was PBMCs. The receptors were gathered from a woman younger than 35 in good health and CMV-seronegative.

The chain couples TRBV19 to TRBJ2-1; a weak D match, TRBD2 (5 bases). Germline assignment: CDR1 LNHDA and CDR2 SQIVND (reference sequence). CDR3 length: 12 residues. V was shortened by 0 bases and J by 12 bases, with 9 bases between the two germline ends. The CDR3 here is CASSIDWRRQFF. The CDR3 coding sequence is TGTGCCAGTAGTATAGATTGGAGGCGGCAGTTCTTC.

V and J are TRBV11-2 and TRBJ2-1, with TRBD2 as a possible D gene (5 bases). The V gene's germline CDR1 is SGHAT and CDR2 FQNNGV. The CDR3 has 15 amino acids. The V and J ends lost 3 bases and 0 bases respectively, with 9 bases between them. The CDR3 region is CASSFRRSSYNEQFF. Here the CDR3 DNA reads TGTGCCAGCAGCTTTCGGAGGAGCTCCTACAATGAGCAGTTCTTC. The whole variable domain, remainder taken from reference TRBV11-2 and TRBJ2-1, is EAGVAQSPRYKIIEKRQSVAFWCNPISGHATLYWYQQILGQGPKLLIQFQNNGVVDDSQLPKDRFSAERLKGVDSTLKIQPAKLEDSAVYLCASSFRRSSYNEQFFGPGTRLTVL.

CDR3 nucleotides: TGTGCCTGGAGTGGGGGACTCGCGGGGGCTGAGGGTGATACGCAGTATTTT. Translated: CAWSGGLAGAEGDTQYF. The chain uses TRBV30 and TRBJ2-3, with D perhaps matching TRBD2 (7 bases). There are 17 residues in the CDR3. Germline-derived CDR1 and CDR2 are GTSNPN and SVGIG (reference sequence). The ends were cut back, 1 base at V and 6 bases at J, with 23 bases in the middle.

The CDR3 loop reads CASSLEWGTSNEKLFF. The CDR3 DNA sequence: TGTGCCAGCAGCTTAGAATGGGGGACAAGCAATGAAAAACTGTTTTTT. The chain combines TRBV11-2 with TRBJ1-4; perhaps TRBD1 as D (6 bases). Trimming left V 0 bases short and J 5 bases short, with 13 bases between. Germline lookup yields CDR1 SGHAT and CDR2 FQNNGV. This CDR3 has 16 amino acids.

The chain has TRBV6-5 and TRBJ2-3; 7 bases fit TRBD2. Germline assignment: CDR1 MNHEY and CDR2 SVGAGI. This CDR3 is 15 amino acids long. J was trimmed by 4 bases and V by 5 bases; bases with no gene match: 9. CDR3 in DNA: TGTGCCAGCAGTGGCCTAGCGGCCCCATCAGATACGCAGTATTTT. Translation gives CASSGLAAPSDTQYF.

The chain links TRBV11-1 to TRBJ2-3, with a tentative D call TRBD2 (6 bases). Deletions cut 0 bases from V and 4 bases from J, with 23 bases between. The CDR3 covers 19 residues. Per germline, CDR1 SGHAT and CDR2 FQDESV (reference sequence). Here the CDR3 reads CASSLAWEALKFPPDTQYF. The CDR3, as DNA: TGTGCCAGCAGCTTAGCGTGGGAGGCGTTGAAATTCCCGCCAGATACGCAGTATTTT.

In its sample, this clone was seen once. This chain joins TRBV30 and TRBJ2-3; TRBD2 agrees at 7 bases. There are 15 residues in the CDR3. With 1 base clipped from V and 3 bases from J, the junction kept 7 bases outside the gene matches. Germline CDR1 reads GTSNPN; CDR2 reads SVGIG (reference sequence). CDR3 nucleotide sequence: TGTGCCTGGAGTGGAGGCGGGAGAGGAACAGATACGCAGTATTTT. Its translation: CAWSGGGRGTDTQYF. The whole variable domain, filled in from reference TRBV30 and TRBJ2-3, reads SQTIHQWPATLVQPVGSPLSLECTVEGTSNPNLYWYRQAAGRGLQLLFYSVGIGQISSEVPQNLSASRPQDRQFILSSKKLLLSDSGFYLCAWSGGGRGTDTQYFGPGTRLTVL.

The chain employs TRBV27 and TRBJ1-1; weak D call: TRBD1 (5 bases). The CDR3 covers 13 residues. Per germline, CDR1 MNHEY and CDR2 SMNVEV (reference sequence). V dropped 4 bases and J dropped 0 bases, with 6 bases sitting between them. The CDR3 DNA sequence: TGTGCCAGCAGTTACAGGATGAACACTGAAGCTTTCTTT. It yields the protein CASSYRMNTEAFF.

The rearrangement joins TRBV9 to TRBJ2-2; TRBD1 matches 7 bases. The junction had 3 bases not matched to a gene; V was cut back by 2 bases and J by 2 bases. This CDR3 is built from 15 residues. Per germline, CDR1 SGDLS and CDR2 YYNGEE. The CDR3 sequence is CASSVRDSNTGELFF. The CDR3, as DNA: TGTGCCAGCAGCGTCCGGGACAGTAACACCGGGGAGCTGTTTTTT.

The chain couples TRBV6-6 to TRBJ2-7, with 12 bases fitting TRBD2. Germline V gene data show CDR1 as MNHNY and CDR2 as SVGAGI (reference sequence). The V segment lost 5 bases and the J segment 2 bases; nucleotides outside the gene matches: 7. The CDR3 runs to 16 residues. CDR3 bases: TGTGCCAGCAGTCTAGCGGGGGGGACAATCGCCTACGAGCAGTACTTC. Its translation: CASSLAGGTIAYEQYF.

V gene TRBV7-9 combines with J gene TRBJ2-1; possibly TRBD2 for D (6 bases). Germline V gene sequence: CDR1 SEHNR, CDR2 FQNEAQ (reference sequence). Trimming took 5 bases from V and 0 from J, leaving 17 bases between them. The CDR3 covers 17 residues. The CDR3 sequence is CASSQSEIAASYNEQFF. The CDR3 region has the DNA TGTGCCAGCAGCCAATCGGAGATAGCGGCCTCCTACAATGAGCAGTTCTTC.

This rearrangement joins TRBV20-1 to TRBJ2-5; unclear D gene. V was cut by 2 bases and J by 4 bases, with 5 bases left in between. The CDR3 totals 11 residues. Germline values: CDR1 DFQATT, CDR2 SNEGSKA (reference sequence). The CDR3 DNA is TGCAGTGCTAGAACGCGAGAGACCCAGTACTTC. It translates to CSARTRETQYF.

The rearrangement joins TRBV1 to TRBJ2-1; whether TRBD2, the table's D call, matches the DNA was not checked. TRBV1 is classified as a pseudogene. This CDR3 is 19 amino acids long. The CDR3 spells CTSSQATRMGTSANNEQFF. DNA of the CDR3: TGCACCAGCAGCCAAGCGACACGGATGGGGACTAGCGCTAACAATGAGCAGTTCTTC.

V is TRBV27 and J is TRBJ2-1; TRBD2 is a possible D gene (6 bases). The V gene lost 3 bases and the J gene lost 3 bases, with 9 bases spanning the gap. Germline V gene sequence: CDR1 MNHEY, CDR2 SMNVEV (reference sequence). CDR3 length: 14 residues. The CDR3: CASSFGGYYNEQFF. The CDR3, as DNA: TGTGCCAGCAGTTTCGGAGGGTACTACAATGAGCAGTTCTTC.

The gene calls are TRBV5-4 and TRBJ2-3; D is unresolved. CDR1 is SGHNT, CDR2 YYREEE, per germline (reference sequence). The CDR3 contains 12 residues. Trimming removed 5 bases from V and 6 bases from J, with 10 bases in between. In DNA form, the CDR3 reads TGTGCCAGCAGGAACAGTGGGGATACGCAGTATTTT. Amino acid sequence: CASRNSGDTQYF.

The J gene is TRBJ2-5, the V gene TRBV5-6; 15 bases match TRBD2. The germline gives CDR1 SGHDT, CDR2 YYEEEE. CDR3 length equals 15 residues. Unmatched junction bases numbered 3, after V lost 4 bases and J lost 5 bases. In DNA, the CDR3 is TGTGCCAGCAGCGTGGGACTAGCGGGGGGTGAGACCCAGTACTTC. Protein sequence: CASSVGLAGGETQYF.

This clone was detected only once. The chain is built from TRBV18 and TRBJ1-2; D might be TRBD1 (5 bases). CDR1 and CDR2 (germline): KGHSH, LQKENI. This CDR3 spans 13 amino acids. Trimming removed 0 bases at V and 6 bases at J, with 8 bases between. Written as DNA, the CDR3 is TGTGCCAGCTCACCACCGAAAGGGGATGGCTACACCTTC. Protein product: CASSPPKGDGYTF.

The chain has TRBV9 and TRBJ2-1, with 8 bases fitting TRBD2. This CDR3 has 15 residues. The V and J ends lost 4 bases and 8 bases, in that order; junction bases with no gene match: 11. Germline V gene lookup returns CDR1 SGDLS and CDR2 YYNGEE. CDR3: CASSSGLVIFDEQFF. CDR3 DNA: TGTGCCAGCAGCTCGGGACTAGTGATATTCGATGAGCAGTTCTTC. The variable domain in full, completed from reference TRBV9 and TRBJ2-1, reads DSGVTQTPKHLITATGQRVTLRCSPRSGDLSVYWYQQSLDQGLQFLIQYYNGEERAKGNILERFSAQQFPDLHSELNLSSLELGDSALYFCASSSGLVIFDEQFFGPGTRLTVL.

The rearrangement uses TRBV2 and TRBJ1-1; perhaps TRBD1 as D (5 bases). The CDR3 is 14 residues long. The V gene lost 6 bases and the J gene lost 6 bases, with 17 bases spanning the gap. The germline gives CDR1 SNHLY, CDR2 FYNNEI. CDR3 sequence: CASRPPGREAEAFF. The DNA for the CDR3 is TGTGCCAGCAGACCGCCTGGCAGGGAGGCTGAAGCTTTCTTT. The variable domain in full, completed from reference TRBV2 and TRBJ1-1, reads EPEVTQTPSHQVTQMGQEVILRCVPISNHLYFYWYRQILGQKVEFLVSFYNNEISEKSEIFDDQFSVERPDGSNFTLKIRSTKLEDSAMYFCASRPPGREAEAFFGQGTRLTVV.

The V gene is TRBV5-6, the J gene TRBJ1-2, with unresolved D. V lost 0 bases and J 7 bases, leaving 7 bases between the germline ends. The CDR3 consists of 12 residues. Germline V gene data show CDR1 as SGHDT and CDR2 as YYEEEE. DNA of the CDR3: TGTGCCAGCAGCTTGGGAGGAGGTGGCTACACCTTC. As protein: CASSLGGGGYTF.

The CDR3 DNA reads TGTGCCTGGAGGCCTCGACAGAGCTATGGCTACACCTTC. Translating it yields CAWRPRQSYGYTF. The chain joins TRBV30 to TRBJ1-2; maybe TRBD1 (5 bases). The CDR3 totals 13 residues. Germline V gene sequence: CDR1 GTSNPN, CDR2 SVGIG (reference sequence). Trimming left V 3 bases short and J 4 bases short, with 12 bases between.

The chain carries TRBV28 and TRBJ1-4; a possible D gene is TRBD1 (6 bases). The CDR3 length is 13 residues. Trimming removed 6 bases at V and 6 bases at J, with 11 bases between. Germline lookup yields CDR1 MDHEN and CDR2 SYDVKM. The chain's CDR3 is CASRGRGHEKLFF. The CDR3 DNA is TGTGCCAGCAGGGGCAGGGGCCATGAAAAACTGTTTTTT. Together with reference TRBV28 and TRBJ1-4, the CDR3 gives the full variable domain: DVKVTQSSRYLVKRTGEKVFLECVQDMDHENMFWYRQDPGLGLRLIYFSYDVKMKEKGDIPEGYSVSREKKERFSLILESASTNQTSMYLCASRGRGHEKLFFGSGTQLSVL.

The chain is built from TRBV28 and TRBJ2-1, with D possibly matching TRBD1 (5 bases). CDR1 and CDR2 from the germline V gene are MDHEN and SYDVKM. Trimming removed 2 bases from V and 8 bases from J, with 10 bases in between. The CDR3 totals 13 residues. CDR3 sequence reads: CASSLGANDEQFF. CDR3 coding DNA: TGTGCCAGCAGTTTAGGGGCTAACGATGAGCAGTTCTTC.